These T cell receptor beta chains were read from a single sample in a study of blood T cell repertoires in COVID-19. Only in-frame clones appear in the TCRdb table, and some are missing; sequencing was by immunoSEQ multiplex PCR. This table has about 200,000 clones, 80% appearing once. Sequenced input: peripheral blood. These receptors all come from a woman aged 70-85 years with acute or convalescent COVID-19. The conserved cysteine and the conserved F or W are not part of the CDR3 here. Each record gives: clone size, J gene, V gene, CDR3 protein. Clone size is given for some rows only: seen once, a few or many times, or a class if the clone is expanded.

>.|TRBJ2-7|TRBV19
ASSIAGTVSYEQY
>.|TRBJ2-2|TRBV2
ASRGQGRNTGELF
>.|TRBJ1-4|TRBV18
ASSPRENEKLF
>.|TRBJ2-5|TRBV7-9
ASRREETQY
>.|TRBJ2-6|TRBV3-1/TRBV3-2
ASSQVGLRSGANVLT
>.|TRBJ2-5|TRBV9
ASSVGGQGAETQY
>.|TRBJ1-1|TRBV6-5
ASSSPRGRRTEAF
>.|TRBJ2-5|TRBV19
ASSFAGGSETQY
>.|TRBJ2-1|TRBV18
ASSLMPSGNYNEQF
>.|TRBJ1-2|TRBV5-6
ASSSIRQGAPDYGYT
>.|TRBJ2-6|TRBV29-1
SVGTVGSGANVLT
>.|TRBJ1-2|TRBV18
ASSNSGTGYT
>few|TRBJ2-7|TRBV4-1
ASSQGSLAPMEQY
>.|TRBJ2-7|TRBV11-2
ASSFLGQGARSSYEQY
>few|TRBJ2-3|TRBV29-1
SAESSGSSDTQY
>.|TRBJ1-1|TRBV30
AWRIDSNRVEAF
>.|TRBJ1-2|TRBV4-1
ASSQYEVNYGYT
>many|TRBJ2-1|TRBV11-3
ASSLGGREGNEQF
>.|TRBJ2-5|TRBV9
ASSVSLSDQETQY
>.|TRBJ2-1|TRBV10-1
ASSENPAGGKNEQF
>.|TRBJ2-3|TRBV4-3
ASSQRLANAQY
>.|TRBJ2-7|TRBV29-1
SVALGVTGYEQY
>.|TRBJ1-6|TRBV9
ASSVGGVNSPLH
>.|TRBJ1-2|TRBV5-8
ASSPRDRNNYGYT
>.|TRBJ2-5|TRBV10-3
AISEGATGGETQY
>.|TRBJ2-7|TRBV5-5
ASSIQGGPLLYEQY
>.|TRBJ2-1|TRBV4-1
ASSQDPISTPHEQF
>.|TRBJ1-4|TRBV5-1
ASSRDSATNEKLF
>.|TRBJ2-1|TRBV30
AWGKGSGGNNEQF
>.|TRBJ2-5|TRBV6-5
ASSLGQQETQY
>.|TRBJ1-6|TRBV7-8
ASSLVVRGLQPYSPLH
>few|TRBJ1-5|TRBV18
ASSLNQPGNSNQPQH
>.|TRBJ2-7|TRBV5-1
ASSRTSGGTYEQY
>.|TRBJ1-1|TRBV5-5
ASSLLWNTEAF
>.|TRBJ2-3|TRBV19
ASSIGGADTQY
>.|TRBJ1-3|TRBV9
ASSSTSDSGNTIY
>.|TRBJ1-5|TRBV19
ASSIDAGARQPQH
>once|TRBJ1-5|TRBV2
ASRTQGTGGRQPQH
>.|TRBJ2-3|TRBV2
ASSEGGGDDTQY
>.|TRBJ2-1|TRBV4-3
ASSQQEGGRSEQF
>.|TRBJ2-1|TRBV6-6
ASSYSTDNEQF
>.|TRBJ1-2|TRBV4-2
ASSLYSGAADGYT
>few|TRBJ1-1|TRBV6-6
ASSYSNRDNQAF
>.|TRBJ2-3|TRBV7-3
ASSHTPQDTQY
>once|TRBJ1-2|TRBV6-1
ASSVGYGTVTYGYT